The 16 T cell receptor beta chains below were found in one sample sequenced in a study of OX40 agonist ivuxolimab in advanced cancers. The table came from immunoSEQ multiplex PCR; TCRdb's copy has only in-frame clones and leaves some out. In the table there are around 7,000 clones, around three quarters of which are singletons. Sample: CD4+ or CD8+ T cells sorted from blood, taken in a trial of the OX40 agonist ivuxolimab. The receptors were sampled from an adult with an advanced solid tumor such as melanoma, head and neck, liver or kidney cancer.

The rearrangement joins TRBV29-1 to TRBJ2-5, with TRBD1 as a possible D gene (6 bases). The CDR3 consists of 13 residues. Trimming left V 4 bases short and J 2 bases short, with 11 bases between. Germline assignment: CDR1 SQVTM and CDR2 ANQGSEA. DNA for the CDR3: TGCAGCGTTGCTGGGGGCGGGCAAGAGACCCAGTACTTC. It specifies CSVAGGGQETQYF.

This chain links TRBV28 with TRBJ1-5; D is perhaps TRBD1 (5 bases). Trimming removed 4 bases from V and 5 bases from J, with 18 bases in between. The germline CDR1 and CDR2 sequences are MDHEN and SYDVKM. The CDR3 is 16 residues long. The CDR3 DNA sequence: TGTGCCAGCAGTTCACCCCCCGGGACCGACTATCAGCCCCAGCATTTT. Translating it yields CASSSPPGTDYQPQHF.

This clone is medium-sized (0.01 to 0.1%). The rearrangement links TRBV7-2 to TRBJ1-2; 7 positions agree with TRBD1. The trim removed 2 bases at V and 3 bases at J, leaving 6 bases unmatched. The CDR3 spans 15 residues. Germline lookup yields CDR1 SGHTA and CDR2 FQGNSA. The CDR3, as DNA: TGTGCCAGCAGCTTACATGGACAGGTATACTATGGCTACACCTTC. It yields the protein CASSLHGQVYYGYTF.

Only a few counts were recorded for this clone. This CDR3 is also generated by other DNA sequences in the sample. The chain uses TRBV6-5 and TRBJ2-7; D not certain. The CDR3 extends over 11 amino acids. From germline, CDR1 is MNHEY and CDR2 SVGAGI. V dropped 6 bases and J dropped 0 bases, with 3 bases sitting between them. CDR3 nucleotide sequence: TGTGCCAGCAGGATCTCCTACGAGCAGTACTTC. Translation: CASRISYEQYF.

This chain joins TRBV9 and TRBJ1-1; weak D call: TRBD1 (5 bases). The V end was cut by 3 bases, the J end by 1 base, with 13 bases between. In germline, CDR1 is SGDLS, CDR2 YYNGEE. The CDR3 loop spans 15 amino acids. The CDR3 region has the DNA TGTGCCAGCAGCGCCCCAGGGTTTGGGAACACTGAAGCTTTCTTT. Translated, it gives CASSAPGFGNTEAFF.

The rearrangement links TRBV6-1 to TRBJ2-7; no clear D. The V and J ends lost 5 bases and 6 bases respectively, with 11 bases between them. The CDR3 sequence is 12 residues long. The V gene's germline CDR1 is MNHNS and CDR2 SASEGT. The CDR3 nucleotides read TGTGCCAGCAGTCCGACCTGGGGCGAGCAGTACTTC. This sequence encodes CASSPTWGEQYF.

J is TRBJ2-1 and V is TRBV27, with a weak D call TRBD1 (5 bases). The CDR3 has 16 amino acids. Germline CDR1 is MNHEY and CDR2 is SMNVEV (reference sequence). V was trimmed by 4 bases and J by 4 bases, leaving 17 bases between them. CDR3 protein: CASSYTGAPIYNEQFF. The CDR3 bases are TGTGCCAGCAGTTACACAGGCGCCCCGATATACAATGAGCAGTTCTTC.

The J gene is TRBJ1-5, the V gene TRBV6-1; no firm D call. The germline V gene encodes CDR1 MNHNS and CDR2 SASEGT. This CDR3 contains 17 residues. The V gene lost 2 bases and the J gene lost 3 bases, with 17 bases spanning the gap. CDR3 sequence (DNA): TGTGCCAGCAGTGAATTTGGAGTAGGCACACTCAATCAGCCCCAGCATTTT. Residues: CASSEFGVGTLNQPQHF.

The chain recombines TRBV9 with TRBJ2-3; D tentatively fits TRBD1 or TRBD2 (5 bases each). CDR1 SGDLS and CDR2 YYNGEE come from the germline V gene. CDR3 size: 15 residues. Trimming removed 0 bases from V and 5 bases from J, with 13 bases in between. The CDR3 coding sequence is TGTGCCAGCAGCGTAGGGGGGATCTGGGGAGATACGCAGTATTTT. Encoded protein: CASSVGGIWGDTQYF.

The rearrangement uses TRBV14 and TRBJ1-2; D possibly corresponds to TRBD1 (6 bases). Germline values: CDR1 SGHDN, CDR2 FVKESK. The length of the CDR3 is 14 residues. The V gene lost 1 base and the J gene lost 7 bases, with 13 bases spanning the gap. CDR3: CASSQVWGASGYTF. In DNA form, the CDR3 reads TGTGCCAGCAGCCAAGTATGGGGGGCTAGTGGCTACACCTTC. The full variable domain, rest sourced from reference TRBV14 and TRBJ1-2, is EAGVTQFPSHSVIEKGQTVTLRCDPISGHDNLYWYRRVMGKEIKFLLHFVKESKQDESGMPNNRFLAERTGGTYSTLKVQPAELEDSGVYFCASSQVWGASGYTFGSGTRLTVV.

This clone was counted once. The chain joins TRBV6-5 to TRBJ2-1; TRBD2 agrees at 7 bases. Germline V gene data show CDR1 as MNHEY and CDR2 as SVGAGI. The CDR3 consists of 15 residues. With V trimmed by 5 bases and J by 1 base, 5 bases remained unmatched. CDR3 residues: CASSRDYQSYNEQFF. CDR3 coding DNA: TGTGCCAGCAGTCGGGACTATCAGTCCTACAATGAGCAGTTCTTC.

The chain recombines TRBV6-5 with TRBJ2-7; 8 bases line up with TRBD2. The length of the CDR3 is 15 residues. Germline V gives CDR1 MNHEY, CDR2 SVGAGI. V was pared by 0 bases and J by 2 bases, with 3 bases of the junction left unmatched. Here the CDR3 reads CASSYSVAGTYEQYF. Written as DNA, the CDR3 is TGTGCCAGCAGTTACTCGGTAGCGGGGACCTACGAGCAGTACTTC.

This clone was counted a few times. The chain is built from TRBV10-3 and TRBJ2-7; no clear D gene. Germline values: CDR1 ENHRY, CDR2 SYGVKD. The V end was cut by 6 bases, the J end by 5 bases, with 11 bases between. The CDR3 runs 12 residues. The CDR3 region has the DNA TGTGCCATCAGGGAAGGGCGCGACGAGCAGTACTTC. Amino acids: CAIREGRDEQYF.

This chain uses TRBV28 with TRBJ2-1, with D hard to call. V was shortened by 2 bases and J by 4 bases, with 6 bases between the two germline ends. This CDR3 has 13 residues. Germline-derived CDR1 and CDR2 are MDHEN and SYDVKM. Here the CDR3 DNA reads TGTGCCAGCAGTTTAAGCGAGTACAATGAGCAGTTCTTC. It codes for CASSLSEYNEQFF.

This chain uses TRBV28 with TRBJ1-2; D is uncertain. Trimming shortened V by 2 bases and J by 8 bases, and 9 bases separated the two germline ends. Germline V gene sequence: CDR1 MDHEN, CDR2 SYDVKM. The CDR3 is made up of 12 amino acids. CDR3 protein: CASSLVHGGYTF. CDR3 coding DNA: TGTGCCAGCAGTTTAGTGCACGGCGGCTACACCTTC.

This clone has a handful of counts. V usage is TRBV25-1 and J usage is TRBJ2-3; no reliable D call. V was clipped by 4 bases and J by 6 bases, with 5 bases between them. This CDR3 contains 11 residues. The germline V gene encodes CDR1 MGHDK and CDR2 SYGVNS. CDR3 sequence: CASSVMDTQYF. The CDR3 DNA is TGTGCCAGCAGTGTAATGGATACGCAGTATTTT.